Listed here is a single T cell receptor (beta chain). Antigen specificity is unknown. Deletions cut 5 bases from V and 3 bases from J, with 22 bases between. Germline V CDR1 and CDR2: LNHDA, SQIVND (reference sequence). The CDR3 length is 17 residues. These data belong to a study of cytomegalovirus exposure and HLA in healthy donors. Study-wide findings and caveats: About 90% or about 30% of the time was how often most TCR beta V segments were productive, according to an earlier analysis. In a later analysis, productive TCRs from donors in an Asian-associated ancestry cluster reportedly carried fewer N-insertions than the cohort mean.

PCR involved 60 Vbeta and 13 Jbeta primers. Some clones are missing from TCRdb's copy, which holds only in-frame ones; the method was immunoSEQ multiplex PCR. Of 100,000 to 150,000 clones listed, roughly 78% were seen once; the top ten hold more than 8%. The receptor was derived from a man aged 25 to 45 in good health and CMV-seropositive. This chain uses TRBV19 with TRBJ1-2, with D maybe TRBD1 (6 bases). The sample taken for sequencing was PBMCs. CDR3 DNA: TGTGCCAGTAGTTCACCACGGACAGACCCTGAGGACTATGGCTACACCTTC. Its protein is CASSSPRTDPEDYGYTF.